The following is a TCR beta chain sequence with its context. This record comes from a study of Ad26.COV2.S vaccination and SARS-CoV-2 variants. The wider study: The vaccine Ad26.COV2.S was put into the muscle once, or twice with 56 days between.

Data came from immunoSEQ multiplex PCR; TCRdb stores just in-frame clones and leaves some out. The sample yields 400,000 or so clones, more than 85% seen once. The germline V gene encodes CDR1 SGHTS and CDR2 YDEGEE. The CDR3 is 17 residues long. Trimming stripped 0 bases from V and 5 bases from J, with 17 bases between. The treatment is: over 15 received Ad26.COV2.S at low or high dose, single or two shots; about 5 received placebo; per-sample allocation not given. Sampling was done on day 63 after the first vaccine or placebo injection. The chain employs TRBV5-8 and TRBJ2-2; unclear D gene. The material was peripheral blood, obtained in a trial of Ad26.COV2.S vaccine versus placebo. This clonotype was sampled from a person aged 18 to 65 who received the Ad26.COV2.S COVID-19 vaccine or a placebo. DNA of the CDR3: TGTGCCAGCAGCTTGGGGACCAACAGTAGGTGGACCGGGGAGCTGTTTTTT. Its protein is CASSLGTNSRWTGELFF.